These 25 T cell receptor beta chains share one sample of origin, sequenced in a study of OX40 agonist ivuxolimab in advanced cancers. TCRdb's copy holds only in-frame clones and misses some; the assay was immunoSEQ multiplex PCR. This repertoire shows 65,000 to 90,000 clones, 65% to 90% found once; its top ten account for approximately 0.63%. The specimen comprised CD4+ or CD8+ T cells sorted from blood, sampled in a trial of the OX40 agonist ivuxolimab. These receptors were collected from an adult with an advanced solid tumor such as melanoma, head and neck, liver or kidney cancer.

CDR3 DNA: TGTGCCAGCAGCTTGGTGGCGGGGGGTTCCACAGATACGCAGTATTTT. Protein product: CASSLVAGGSTDTQYF. J is TRBJ2-3 and V is TRBV5-6; 8 bases map to TRBD2. From germline, CDR1 is SGHDT and CDR2 YYEEEE. V shed 0 bases and J 2 bases; nucleotides not matched to a gene: 5. CDR3 size: 16 residues.

This clone was detected only a few times. The chain is built from TRBV7-9 and TRBJ2-7; D is undetermined. V gave up 4 bases and J gave up 1 base, with 11 bases separating them. Germline CDR1 is SEHNR and CDR2 is FQNEAQ (reference sequence). This CDR3 has 14 amino acids. The CDR3 DNA reads TGTGCCAGCAGCTACCACGGTCCATCCTACGAGCAGTACTTC. Its translation: CASSYHGPSYEQYF.

The chain joins TRBV6-5 to TRBJ2-7; D ambiguous. The germline V gene encodes CDR1 MNHEY and CDR2 SVGAGI. Trimming shortened V by 6 bases and J by 3 bases, and 9 bases separated the two germline ends. The CDR3 covers 12 residues. This CDR3 reads CASSPSSYEQYF. The CDR3 DNA reads as TGTGCCAGCAGCCCCTCTAGCTACGAGCAGTACTTC.

V gene TRBV10-3 combines with J gene TRBJ2-1; 12 bases align to TRBD1. CDR3 length: 18 amino acids. Germline V CDR1 and CDR2: ENHRY, SYGVKD. The J segment lost 1 base and the V segment lost 3 bases, leaving 7 bases of the junction unmatched. CDR3 nucleotide sequence: TGTGCCATCAGTGAAGGGACAGGGGGCGGCCATTCCTACAATGAGCAGTTCTTC. Its protein is CAISEGTGGGHSYNEQFF.

The chain recombines TRBV6-1 with TRBJ2-5, with TRBD2 matching over 7 bases. The CDR3 length is 18 residues. The V gene's germline CDR1 is MNHNS and CDR2 SASEGT. V shed 2 bases, J shed 0 bases, and the junction held 12 bases outside the gene matches. CDR3 sequence: CASSERSGDPWYQETQYF. CDR3 in DNA: TGTGCCAGCAGTGAACGAAGCGGGGACCCCTGGTACCAAGAGACCCAGTACTTC.

The genes are TRBV27 and TRBJ1-2, with TRBD1 matching over 10 bases. The germline V gene has CDR1 MNHEY and CDR2 SMNVEV (reference sequence). After removal of 8 bases from V and 2 bases from J, the junction contained 2 bases not matched to a gene. The length of the CDR3 is 13 residues. The CDR3 DNA reads TGTGCCAGCGGGGGACAGGGGAACTATGGCTACACCTTC. It yields the protein CASGGQGNYGYTF.

The rearrangement joins TRBV6-5 to TRBJ2-7; TRBD1 agrees at 8 bases. This CDR3 contains 13 residues. Germline CDR1 MNHEY, CDR2 SVGAGI. Unmatched junction bases numbered 5, after V lost 8 bases and J lost 2 bases. CDR3 residues: CASQGANTYEQYF. Here the CDR3 DNA reads TGTGCCAGCCAGGGGGCCAACACCTACGAGCAGTACTTC.

The V call is TRBV5-1, the J call TRBJ2-7; 8 bases are a match to TRBD2. Unmatched junction bases numbered 12, after V lost 3 bases and J lost 4 bases. Per the germline V gene, CDR1 is SGHRS and CDR2 is YFSETQ. The CDR3 has 16 amino acids. The CDR3 DNA is TGCGCCAGCAGCTCCCGTCCGACTAGCGCAGAATACGAGCAGTACTTC. It yields the protein CASSSRPTSAEYEQYF.

This chain connects TRBV4-2 to TRBJ1-4, with D hard to call. V dropped 0 bases and J dropped 7 bases, with 15 bases sitting between them. The CDR3 covers 16 residues. Per germline, CDR1 LGHNA and CDR2 YNFKEQ. The CDR3 reads CASSQDQVMQAEKLFF. CDR3 coding DNA: TGTGCCAGCAGCCAAGATCAGGTCATGCAGGCTGAAAAACTGTTTTTT.

V and J are TRBV10-3 and TRBJ2-1, with D perhaps TRBD2 (5 bases). The germline CDR1 and CDR2 sequences are ENHRY and SYGVKD. Trimming took off 10 bases at V and 12 bases at J, with 19 bases between the two ends. The CDR3 runs 12 residues. The CDR3 DNA follows: TGTGCCACCCGCGCCACGGACTCTGGGCAGTTCTTC. It translates to CATRATDSGQFF.

The V and J genes are TRBV6-6 and TRBJ1-4; 7 nucleotides match TRBD1. The CDR3 has 13 residues. After removal of 7 bases from V and 8 bases from J, the junction contained 7 bases not matched to a gene. Germline CDR1 and CDR2: MNHNY and SVGAGI (reference sequence). The CDR3 here is CASNDRDVEKLFF. The CDR3, as DNA: TGTGCCAGCAACGACAGGGATGTGGAAAAACTGTTTTTT.

A single count supports this clone. The V gene is TRBV11-2, the J gene TRBJ2-3, with TRBD1 identical over 8 bases. After removal of 5 bases from V and 4 bases from J, the junction contained 5 bases not matched to a gene. In germline, CDR1 is SGHAT, CDR2 FQNNGV. The CDR3 is 14 amino acids. Here the CDR3 DNA reads TGTGCCAGCAGCATTTACAGGGGGTCAGATACGCAGTATTTT. It translates to CASSIYRGSDTQYF.

The chain couples TRBV6-5 to TRBJ1-4, with a possible D match to TRBD1 (6 bases). V lost 6 bases and J 10 bases, leaving 21 bases between the germline ends. Germline values: CDR1 MNHEY, CDR2 SVGAGI. The CDR3 length is 15 residues. CDR3 DNA: TGTGCCAGCAGCGAAACCGGGGGCTTAGGGGGAAAACTGTTTTTT. Its translation: CASSETGGLGGKLFF.

The chain links TRBV4-3 to TRBJ2-7; D could derive from TRBD1 or TRBD2 (5 bases each). CDR1 LGHNA and CDR2 YSLEER come from the germline V gene. The V end lost 1 base, the J end lost 3 bases, and 13 bases lay between the germline ends. The CDR3 runs 15 residues. The DNA for the CDR3 is TGCGCCAGCAGCCAAGTGGTGTGGGGGAGCTACGAGCAGTACTTC. Residues: CASSQVVWGSYEQYF.

The chain couples TRBV7-2 to TRBJ2-1; D unclear. V was trimmed by 0 bases and J by 0 bases, leaving 9 bases between them. The CDR3 is 16 residues long. Germline V gives CDR1 SGHTA, CDR2 FQGNSA. CDR3 nucleotide sequence: TGTGCCAGCAGCTTAGCGGCGGCCAGCTCCTACAATGAGCAGTTCTTC. Its protein product is CASSLAAASSYNEQFF.

V gene TRBV4-1 combines with J gene TRBJ2-7, with 11 bases that match TRBD1. V lost 4 bases, J lost 3 bases, and 8 bases stayed unmatched. The germline gives CDR1 MGHRA, CDR2 YSYEKL. The CDR3 has 16 residues. The CDR3 region is CASSLTRDRGYYEQYF. Here the CDR3 DNA reads TGCGCCAGCAGCCTTACTCGGGACAGGGGGTACTACGAGCAGTACTTC.

The chain couples TRBV7-2 to TRBJ2-7; TRBD2 is a possible D gene (6 bases). With 4 bases removed from V and 4 bases from J, the gap between germline ends came to 23 bases. From germline, CDR1 is SGHTA and CDR2 FQGNSA. The CDR3 runs to 17 residues. The CDR3 DNA is TGTGCCAGCAGCTCGTCGGGCGCGGGGAACCTTTTGTACGAGCAGTACTTC. Residues: CASSSSGAGNLLYEQYF.

The chain joins TRBV7-2 to TRBJ2-1; D might be TRBD2 (6 bases). Germline-derived CDR1 and CDR2 are SGHTA and FQGNSA. The CDR3 consists of 14 residues. Trimming left V 2 bases short and J 1 base short, with 6 bases between. The CDR3 sequence: CASSLLASYNEQFF. CDR3 coding DNA: TGTGCCAGCAGCTTACTAGCGTCCTACAATGAGCAGTTCTTC. Looking up the rest from reference TRBV7-2 and TRBJ2-1 gives the full variable domain: GAGVSQSPSNKVTEKGKDVELRCDPISGHTALYWYRQSLGQGLEFLIYFQGNSAPDKSGLPSDRFSAERTGGSVSTLTIQRTQQEDSAVYLCASSLLASYNEQFFGPGTRLTVL.

The chain employs TRBV4-2 and TRBJ1-6; 7 bases fit TRBD1. V dropped 0 bases and J dropped 4; count of bases not matched to a gene: 12. The CDR3 loop spans 19 amino acids. Germline V lookup: CDR1 LGHNA, CDR2 YNFKEQ. The CDR3 DNA reads as TGTGCCAGCAGCCAAGAAGGACAGGCCCCCCCTCAGTATAATTCACCCCTCCACTTT. It is translated as CASSQEGQAPPQYNSPLHF.

The chain carries TRBV7-2 and TRBJ2-7; 16 positions agree with TRBD2. Looked up from germline, CDR1 is SGHTA and CDR2 is FQGNSA. J was trimmed by 3 bases and V by 4 bases; bases with no gene match: 9. The CDR3 length is 18 residues. CDR3 in amino acids: CASSSPGTSGGAYYEQYF. The CDR3 region has the DNA TGTGCCAGCAGCTCCCCAGGGACTAGCGGGGGGGCCTACTACGAGCAGTACTTC.

This chain connects TRBV2 to TRBJ2-3, with unresolved D. Trimming left V 1 base short and J 4 bases short, with 15 bases between. Per germline, CDR1 SNHLY and CDR2 FYNNEI. This CDR3 comprises 16 residues. This CDR3 is CASSEDPRPSADTQYF. The CDR3 DNA reads TGTGCCAGCAGTGAAGACCCAAGGCCGTCGGCAGATACGCAGTATTTT.

J is TRBJ2-6 and V is TRBV5-4; 8 nucleotides line up with TRBD2. With 1 base clipped from V and 2 bases from J, the junction kept 5 bases outside the gene matches. Germline assignment: CDR1 SGHNT and CDR2 YYREEE (reference sequence). The CDR3 runs 17 residues. The chain's CDR3 is CASSLSGGLTGANVLTF. CDR3 coding DNA: TGTGCCAGCAGCTTGAGCGGGGGCCTGACTGGGGCCAACGTCCTGACTTTC.

V and J are TRBV7-9 and TRBJ1-5; unclear D gene. Germline values: CDR1 SEHNR, CDR2 FQNEAQ (reference sequence). The CDR3 has 16 amino acids. Trimming took 4 bases from V and 10 from J, leaving 23 bases between them. The CDR3 protein is CASSSQEGLGILPQHF. The CDR3 region has the DNA TGTGCCAGCAGCTCCCAGGAAGGACTTGGGATATTACCCCAGCATTTT.

V and J are TRBV6-1 and TRBJ1-1; D is undetermined. V lost 4 bases and J 0 bases, leaving 15 bases between the germline ends. CDR3 length: 16 amino acids. Germline V CDR1 and CDR2: MNHNS, SASEGT. The CDR3 here is CASSVQLTPLNTEAFF. As DNA, the CDR3 is TGTGCCAGCAGTGTACAATTGACACCACTGAACACTGAAGCTTTCTTT.

In nucleotides, the CDR3 is TGTGCCACCAGCAAGACGCCCCAGACGGGCAATTCACCCCTCCACTTT. Encoded protein: CATSKTPQTGNSPLHF. The chain is built from TRBV15 and TRBJ1-6; D remains unclear. The CDR3 is 16 residues long. V was cut by 4 bases and J by 7 bases, with 17 bases left in between. Germline V gives CDR1 LNHNV, CDR2 YYDKDF (reference sequence).